The 28 T cell receptor beta chains presented below share a single source sample, sequenced in a study of PD-1 blockade in classical Hodgkin lymphoma. Every patient relapsed after autologous stem cell transplantation, and brentuximab vedotin exposure varied. Method: immunoSEQ multiplex PCR; TCRdb's copy keeps in-frame clones and lacks some. The sample includes roughly 140,000 clones, 78% seen only once; the top ten take about 9.2%. Sample: peripheral blood mononuclear cells (PBMCs), taken before the second cycle of nivolumab. Receptor source: a human donor with classical Hodgkin lymphoma.

This chain connects TRBV7-2 to TRBJ1-2; unclear D gene. Trimming shortened V by 2 bases and J by 1 base, and 5 bases separated the two germline ends. The CDR3 runs to 13 residues. Germline-derived CDR1 and CDR2 are SGHTA and FQGNSA. The CDR3 loop reads CASSLLLNYGYTF. CDR3 in DNA: TGTGCCAGCAGCTTATTACTTAACTATGGCTACACCTTC.

Here the CDR3 DNA reads TGTGCCAGCAGTCGAACCTCTCTAGCGGCCTACAATGAGCAGTTCTTC. This codes for CASSRTSLAAYNEQFF. This rearrangement joins TRBV28 to TRBJ2-1; 7 bases are a match to TRBD2. J was trimmed by 2 bases and V by 5 bases; bases with no gene match: 9. CDR1 is MDHEN, CDR2 SYDVKM, per germline. The CDR3 is made up of 16 amino acids.

This sequence joins TRBV25-1 and TRBJ2-4, with TRBD1 as a possible D gene (5 bases). The CDR3 has 12 amino acids. Per the germline V gene, CDR1 is MGHDK and CDR2 is SYGVNS. V lost 2 bases, J lost 9 bases, and 8 bases lay in between. The CDR3 reads CASSEVTGIQYF. CDR3 bases: TGTGCCAGCAGTGAAGTCACAGGCATTCAGTACTTC. The full variable domain, its missing parts supplied by reference TRBV25-1 and TRBJ2-4, is EADIYQTPRYLVIGTGKKITLECSQTMGHDKMYWYQQDPGMELHLIHYSYGVNSTEKGDLSSESTVSRIRTEHFPLTLESARPSHTSQYLCASSEVTGIQYFGAGTRLSVL.

This clone was seen repeatedly, ten times or more. V gene TRBV18 combines with J gene TRBJ2-5; 8 nucleotides agree with TRBD2. The V segment lost 0 bases and the J segment 1 base; nucleotides outside the gene matches: 1. The CDR3 covers 15 residues. Looked up from germline, CDR1 is KGHSH and CDR2 is LQKENI. The CDR3 sequence is CASSPPSGAQETQYF. The CDR3 region has the DNA TGTGCCAGCTCACCACCTAGCGGGGCCCAAGAGACCCAGTACTTC.

Concerning this clone itself: The same CDR3 is also encoded by other DNA sequences in this sample. The chain recombines TRBV6-5 with TRBJ2-7; D uncertain. This CDR3 has 12 residues. Looked up from germline, CDR1 is MNHEY and CDR2 is SVGAGI. V was shortened by 6 bases and J by 0 bases, with 6 bases between the two germline ends. CDR3 sequence: CASSRSSYEQYF. In DNA form, the CDR3 reads TGTGCCAGCAGCCGTAGCTCCTACGAGCAGTACTTC.

In this sample, this clone turned up a few times. The chain uses TRBV19 and TRBJ2-4; TRBD2 matches at 8 bases. Germline CDR1 and CDR2: LNHDA and SQIVND (reference sequence). J lost 0 bases, V lost 7 bases, and 11 bases had no gene match. This CDR3 spans 17 amino acids. The chain's CDR3 is CASTPPGGGLAKNIQYF. The CDR3 region has the DNA TGTGCCAGTACCCCCCCGGGAGGGGGATTAGCCAAAAACATTCAGTACTTC.

The chain links TRBV5-1 to TRBJ1-6; weak D call: TRBD1 (5 bases). This CDR3 is built from 15 residues. The germline gives CDR1 SGHRS, CDR2 YFSETQ. Trimming shortened V by 7 bases and J by 5 bases, and 16 bases separated the two germline ends. The CDR3 DNA follows: TGCGCCAGCGGGGCCGGGGTAACGAATAATTCACCCCTCCACTTT. It translates to CASGAGVTNNSPLHF.

The count of this clone is one. Here the CDR3 reads CASSHAGQGNEKLFF. The CDR3 DNA is TGCGCCAGCAGCCACGCGGGACAGGGCAATGAAAAACTGTTTTTT. This chain uses TRBV4-1 with TRBJ1-4, with 9 bases identical to TRBD1. The CDR3 is 15 amino acids. Germline CDR1 is MGHRA and CDR2 is YSYEKL. The V segment lost 3 bases and the J segment 5 bases; nucleotides outside the gene matches: 4.

The chain is built from TRBV19 and TRBJ1-6; 7 bases match TRBD1. Losses at the gene ends were 5 bases for V and 10 bases for J; bases not matched to a gene: 14. Germline lookup yields CDR1 LNHDA and CDR2 SQIVND (reference sequence). The CDR3 totals 16 residues. DNA of the CDR3: TGTGCCAGTAGTCCCGAACGGACAGGCCCAGGATCACCCCTCCACTTT. This gives the protein CASSPERTGPGSPLHF.

In this sample, this clone turned up once. J is TRBJ2-2 and V is TRBV5-1; tentative D call: TRBD2 (5 bases). There are 16 residues in the CDR3. The V end lost 2 bases, the J end lost 2 bases, and 13 bases lay between the germline ends. CDR1 is SGHRS and CDR2 is YFSETQ in the germline V gene. CDR3 nucleotides: TGCGCCAGCAGCTTAATAAAACGGGGAAACACCGGGGAGCTGTTTTTT. Protein sequence: CASSLIKRGNTGELFF.

Comment on this clone: Other DNA sequences from this sample encode an identical CDR3 as well. The V gene is TRBV2, the J gene TRBJ1-1, with 9 bases aligning to TRBD1. CDR1 SNHLY and CDR2 FYNNEI come from the germline V gene. Trimming took 8 bases from V and 2 from J; bases not matched to a gene: 3. The CDR3 has 13 residues. The CDR3 reads CASSGQGNTEAFF. The CDR3 DNA follows: TGTGCCAGCTCGGGACAGGGAAACACTGAAGCTTTCTTT.

The gene calls are TRBV30 and TRBJ2-7, with TRBD2 identical over 11 bases. Germline V gene data show CDR1 as GTSNPN and CDR2 as SVGIG (reference sequence). CDR3 length: 14 amino acids. After removal of 5 bases from V and 3 bases from J, the junction contained 6 bases not matched to a gene. This chain's CDR3 is CAWEGLAENYEQYF. The DNA of the CDR3 is TGTGCCTGGGAGGGACTAGCGGAAAACTACGAGCAGTACTTC.

The V and J genes are TRBV21-1 and TRBJ1-3. TRBV21-1 is tagged as a pseudogene. The CDR3 runs 14 residues. The CDR3 region has the DNA TGTGCCAGCACCAGACGCGGACGACCAAACACCATATATTTT. Translating gives CASTRRGRPNTIYF.

V usage is TRBV7-2 and J usage is TRBJ2-5; 9 bases fit TRBD1. The CDR3 loop spans 14 amino acids. The junction had 4 bases not matched to a gene; V was cut back by 3 bases and J by 5 bases. Germline V gives CDR1 SGHTA, CDR2 FQGNSA. The DNA for the CDR3 is TGTGCCAGCAGCTTCGGGACAGGGCTCGAGACCCAGTACTTC. Protein: CASSFGTGLETQYF.

The rearrangement uses TRBV23-1 and TRBJ1-5; D not resolved. TRBV23-1 is an open reading frame, and its role is uncertain. This CDR3 contains 12 residues. The V and J ends lost 0 bases and 6 bases respectively, with 3 bases between them. The CDR3 region has the DNA TGCGCCAGCAGTCAATCCCGTCAGCCCCAGCATTTT. It translates to CASSQSRQPQHF.

This clone was counted only a few times. The V call is TRBV18, the J call TRBJ1-1; TRBD1 agrees at 8 bases. The CDR3 consists of 15 residues. V shed 3 bases, J shed 7 bases, and the junction held 10 bases outside the gene matches. Germline values: CDR1 KGHSH, CDR2 LQKENI. The CDR3 is CASSPMTGAPHEAFF. The CDR3 region has the DNA TGTGCCAGCTCACCCATGACAGGGGCTCCCCATGAAGCTTTCTTT.

The gene calls are TRBV9 and TRBJ2-5, with D perhaps given as TRBD1 or TRBD2 (5 bases each). Germline CDR1 reads SGDLS; CDR2 reads YYNGEE. This CDR3 spans 16 amino acids. Deletions cut 0 bases from V and 1 base from J, with 13 bases between. DNA of the CDR3: TGTGCCAGCAGCGTAGAAGCGGAAGGGGTCCAAGAGACCCAGTACTTC. It encodes CASSVEAEGVQETQYF.

The J gene is TRBJ2-7, the V gene TRBV28; D possibly corresponds to TRBD2 (5 bases). With 6 bases removed from V and 2 bases from J, the gap between germline ends came to 14 bases. The CDR3 has 14 amino acids. The germline V gene encodes CDR1 MDHEN and CDR2 SYDVKM. CDR3 protein: CASRASGVTYEQYF. CDR3 DNA sequence: TGTGCCAGCAGGGCCTCCGGGGTTACCTACGAGCAGTACTTC. Filled out from reference TRBV28 and TRBJ2-7, the complete variable domain reads DVKVTQSSRYLVKRTGEKVFLECVQDMDHENMFWYRQDPGLGLRLIYFSYDVKMKEKGDIPEGYSVSREKKERFSLILESASTNQTSMYLCASRASGVTYEQYFGPGTRLTVT.

This clone was picked up a small number of times. CDR3 sequence reads: CASSQEVQAVYEQYF. CDR3 nucleotide sequence: TGTGCCAGCAGTCAGGAGGTCCAGGCCGTCTACGAGCAGTACTTC. The V and J genes are TRBV2 and TRBJ2-7; a weak D match, TRBD2 (5 bases). The CDR3 is 15 amino acids. V was shortened by 5 bases and J by 3 bases, with 17 bases between the two germline ends. The germline V gene encodes CDR1 SNHLY and CDR2 FYNNEI.

The CDR3 DNA reads as TGTGCCAGCAGCCTCACGGGTTCGACCTACGAGCAGTACTTC. It yields the protein CASSLTGSTYEQYF. J is TRBJ2-7 and V is TRBV7-9; D is uncertain. The germline gives CDR1 SEHNR, CDR2 FQNEAQ (reference sequence). This CDR3 has 14 residues. Deletions cut 5 bases from V and 2 bases from J, with 13 bases between.

The chain carries TRBV6-6 and TRBJ1-1; a weak D match, TRBD1 (5 bases). Germline CDR1 and CDR2: MNHNY and SVGAGI (reference sequence). This CDR3 contains 12 residues. The V and J ends lost 6 bases and 1 base respectively, with 6 bases between them. The CDR3 DNA reads as TGTGCCAGCAGAACAGGGAACACTGAAGCTTTCTTT. Protein product: CASRTGNTEAFF.

This clone has more than one count but fewer than ten. This rearrangement joins TRBV29-1 to TRBJ2-7; the D gene is possibly TRBD1 (5 bases). CDR3 length equals 12 residues. The V end lost 7 bases, the J end lost 4 bases, and 14 bases lay between the germline ends. The V gene's germline CDR1 is SQVTM and CDR2 ANQGSEA. CDR3 bases: TGCAGCGGGGGTCCAGGGTGGTACGAGCAGTACTTC. Encoded protein: CSGGPGWYEQYF.

The chain has TRBV28 and TRBJ1-5; unclear D gene. The CDR3 contains 12 residues. CDR1 is MDHEN, CDR2 SYDVKM, per germline. Between the trimmed V and J ends, which lost 3 bases and 5 bases, there was a span of 5 bases. The CDR3 sequence: CASSLVDQPQHF. In DNA, the CDR3 is TGTGCCAGCAGTTTGGTAGATCAGCCCCAGCATTTT.

This clone was observed a few times. The gene calls are TRBV5-8 and TRBJ1-4; tentatively, D is TRBD1 (6 bases). With 4 bases removed from V and 8 bases from J, the gap between germline ends came to 18 bases. Germline V CDR1 and CDR2: SGHTS, YDEGEE. The CDR3 covers 15 residues. The CDR3 nucleotides are TGTGCCAGCAGCAAACAAGGACAGTTAAGAGAAAAACTGTTTTTT. Its translation is CASSKQGQLREKLFF.

The chain couples TRBV29-1 to TRBJ1-3; TRBD1 agrees at 9 bases. This CDR3 has 14 amino acids. V lost 4 bases and J lost 4; bases outside the gene matches: 5. CDR1 is SQVTM and CDR2 is ANQGSEA in the germline V gene. In DNA, the CDR3 is TGCAGCGTTGGGACAGGGGTTGTCGGAAACACCATATATTTT. Encoded protein: CSVGTGVVGNTIYF.

Points on this clone: Other nucleotide sequences in the sample specify the same CDR3. The rearrangement links TRBV30 to TRBJ2-4, with unresolved D. V was cut by 4 bases and J by 3 bases, with 10 bases left in between. The CDR3 consists of 13 residues. Looked up from germline, CDR1 is GTSNPN and CDR2 is SVGIG (reference sequence). The CDR3 nucleotides read TGTGCCTGGAAAGGGCCGGACAAAAACATTCAGTACTTC. It yields the protein CAWKGPDKNIQYF.

J is TRBJ1-2 and V is TRBV7-9; D is perhaps TRBD1 (5 bases). V dropped 2 bases and J dropped 8 bases, with 18 bases sitting between them. The germline gives CDR1 SEHNR, CDR2 FQNEAQ (reference sequence). This CDR3 is built from 15 residues. Written as DNA, the CDR3 is TGTGCCAGCAGCTTATTGGCGGGGCCTGTGGGCGGCTACACCTTC. This codes for CASSLLAGPVGGYTF.

This chain links TRBV19 with TRBJ1-2; D is undetermined. The germline gives CDR1 LNHDA, CDR2 SQIVND (reference sequence). The V end lost 3 bases, the J end lost 2 bases, and 7 bases lay between the germline ends. This CDR3 spans 13 amino acids. For the CDR3, the DNA is TGTGCCAGTAGTATTTGGGGAAACTATGGCTACACCTTC. Amino acids: CASSIWGNYGYTF. The full variable domain, in which reference TRBV19 and TRBJ1-2 provide the parts outside the CDR3, is DGGITQSPKYLFRKEGQNVTLSCEQNLNHDAMYWYRQDPGQGLRLIYYSQIVNDFQKGDIAEGYSVSREKKESFPLTVTSAQKNPTAFYLCASSIWGNYGYTFGSGTRLTVV.